The clone carrying this T cell receptor (beta chain) has a handful of counts. As yet, its antigen is unknown. The V end lost 2 bases, the J end lost 0 bases, and 7 bases lay between the germline ends. The CDR3 runs to 14 residues. Germline CDR1 SGDLS, CDR2 YYNGEE. This sample was included in a study of cytomegalovirus exposure and HLA in healthy donors. Study results and limitations: A later analysis reportedly found fewer N-insertions in an Asian-associated ancestry cluster than the roughly 670-donor mean. Some highly shared sequence variants likely arose as a pipeline artifact. Accurate prediction of most subjects' HLA-A and HLA-B alleles from TCR beta sequences was reported.

Primers for the PCR totalled 60 Vbeta and 13 Jbeta. Original handling: Unique TCR beta chains numbered around 80 million in a later analysis, with roughly 11 million shared. Produced via immunoSEQ multiplex PCR; TCRdb's table is partial and in-frame only. That table furnishes V, J and clone size, whereas the DNA furnished D and trimming. The sample lists approximately 150,000 clones, roughly 79% occurring once. The chain combines TRBV9 with TRBJ2-3; D unclear. The sequenced sample consisted of PBMCs. The clonotype was recovered from a woman between 35 and 50 years old in good health and CMV-seronegative. CDR3 nucleotide sequence: TGTGCCAGCAGCGTGGAGCACAGCACAGATACGCAGTATTTT. Translated, it gives CASSVEHSTDTQYF.